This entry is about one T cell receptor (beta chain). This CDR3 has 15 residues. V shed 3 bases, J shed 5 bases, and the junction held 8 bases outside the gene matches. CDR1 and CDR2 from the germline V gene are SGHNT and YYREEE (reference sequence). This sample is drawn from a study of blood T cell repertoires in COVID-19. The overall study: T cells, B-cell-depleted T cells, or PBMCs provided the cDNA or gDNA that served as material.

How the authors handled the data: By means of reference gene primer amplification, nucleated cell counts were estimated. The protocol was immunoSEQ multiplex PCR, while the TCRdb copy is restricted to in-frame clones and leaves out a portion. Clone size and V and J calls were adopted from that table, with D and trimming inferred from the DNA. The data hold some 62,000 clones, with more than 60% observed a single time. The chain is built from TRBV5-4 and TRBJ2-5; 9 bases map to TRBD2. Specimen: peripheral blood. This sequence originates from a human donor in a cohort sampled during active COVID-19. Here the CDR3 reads CASSSSGGGAETQYF. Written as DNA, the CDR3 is TGTGCCAGCAGCTCGTCGGGCGGGGGGGCGGAGACCCAGTACTTC.